The 23 T cell receptor beta chains below come from one sample, sequenced in a study of T-cell reconstitution after alpha-beta-depleted transplantation in children. Researchers prepared the TCRbeta library using unique molecular identifiers, the study reports. TCRdb analysed the PCR reads with MiXCR anew, one entry per CDR3 protein. The sample holds hundreds of thousands of distinct CDR3 sequences, roughly 15% seen once. The specimen was PBMCs, mostly from graft donor cells, collected 360 days after TCRalphabeta/CD19-depleted stem cell transplant. The origin of the receptors is a male patient aged 10-17 years who had a stem cell transplant for acute lymphoblastic leukemia, so the T cells may come from the graft donor.

V gene TRBV27 combines with J gene TRBJ2-7; D not resolved. The CDR3 has 13 residues. V dropped 5 bases and J dropped 4 bases, with 12 bases sitting between them. Germline assignment: CDR1 MNHEY and CDR2 SMNVEV (reference sequence). The CDR3 nucleotides are TGTGCCAGCAGTATAGGCTCTGTTTACGAGCAGTACTTC. Translation gives CASSIGSVYEQYF.

This clonotype was detected a few times. The chain couples TRBV28 to TRBJ2-2; D not resolved. Trimming pared 8 bases from V and 4 bases from J, leaving 8 bases between. The CDR3 covers 12 residues. CDR1 MDHEN and CDR2 SYDVKM come from the germline V gene. CDR3 nucleotide sequence: TGTGCCAGCTTGAGGACCACCGGGGAGCTGTTTTTT. This sequence encodes CASLRTTGELFF.

This clonotype was counted a few times. This chain uses TRBV12-3 or TRBV12-4 with TRBJ2-7; D may be TRBD1 or TRBD2 (5 bases each). The CDR3 runs 14 residues. V was pared by 3 bases and J by 3 bases, with 12 bases between. The CDR3 loop reads CASSFGTEYYEQYF. For the CDR3, the DNA is TGTGCCAGCAGTTTCGGGACCGAGTACTACGAGCAGTACTTC.

This clonotype came up a few times. This sequence joins TRBV2 and TRBJ2-7, with D maybe TRBD1 (6 bases). V was shortened by 3 bases and J by 5 bases, with 11 bases between the two germline ends. Germline CDR1 and CDR2: SNHLY and FYNNEI. The CDR3 extends over 13 amino acids. CDR3: CASSESQGHEQYF. Here the CDR3 DNA reads TGTGCCAGCAGTGAGTCACAGGGCCACGAGCAGTACTTC.

This clonotype was counted only a few times. The chain recombines TRBV5-1 with TRBJ2-1; the match to TRBD2 covers 13 bases. The CDR3 consists of 14 residues. V shed 7 bases and J 9 bases; nucleotides not matched to a gene: 7. Germline values: CDR1 SGHRS, CDR2 YFSETQ. CDR3 sequence reads: CASSLLAGGREQFF. The DNA for the CDR3 is TGCGCCAGCTCATTACTAGCGGGAGGGCGTGAGCAGTTCTTC.

Only a few counts were recorded for this clonotype. The rearrangement joins TRBV3-1 to TRBJ2-5; D ambiguous. The V gene lost 5 bases and the J gene lost 0 bases, with 13 bases spanning the gap. Germline V gene sequence: CDR1 LGHDT, CDR2 YNNKEL (reference sequence). The CDR3 is 15 residues long. The CDR3 here is CASSSRLKYQETQYF. DNA for the CDR3: TGTGCCAGCAGCTCTCGCTTAAAGTACCAAGAGACCCAGTACTTC.

This clonotype came up a few times. The V call is TRBV29-1, the J call TRBJ2-3; possible D gene TRBD2, 6 bases. Germline CDR1 SQVTM, CDR2 ANQGSEA. The CDR3 extends over 16 amino acids. The V and J ends lost 1 base and 6 bases respectively, with 20 bases between them. Here the CDR3 reads CSVEGGSGLFPDTQYF. The CDR3 DNA sequence: TGCAGCGTTGAAGGGGGTAGCGGCCTCTTTCCGGATACGCAGTATTTT.

This chain links TRBV3-1 with TRBJ2-5; 7 positions match TRBD2. This CDR3 contains 19 residues. J lost 4 bases, V lost 0 bases, and 17 bases had no gene match. Germline CDR1 reads LGHDT; CDR2 reads YNNKEL (reference sequence). The DNA for the CDR3 is TGTGCCAGCAGCCAAGATCACGGCTCGGCGGGAGCGTCGAGAGAGACCCAGTACTTC. Its translation is CASSQDHGSAGASRETQYF.

The sample holds a few counts of this clonotype. This rearrangement joins TRBV19 to TRBJ1-5, with D possibly TRBD1 on 5 matching bases. In germline, CDR1 is LNHDA, CDR2 SQIVND (reference sequence). The CDR3 consists of 15 residues. V lost 5 bases and J lost 2, with 13 bases in between. CDR3 DNA: TGTGCCAGTAGTTGGGGGATACGGGGCAATCAGCCCCAGCATTTT. Protein: CASSWGIRGNQPQHF.

This clonotype showed up just a few times. This chain joins TRBV4-1 and TRBJ2-3; no reliable D call. Germline lookup yields CDR1 MGHRA and CDR2 YSYEKL. There are 17 residues in the CDR3. V was pared by 0 bases and J by 3 bases, with 16 bases between. Written as DNA, the CDR3 is TGCGCCAGCAGCCAAGATGTGGCGGCCCTCGGTACAGATACGCAGTATTTT. This sequence encodes CASSQDVAALGTDTQYF.

This clonotype has a count of ten or more. This chain links TRBV2 with TRBJ2-7; TRBD2 agrees at 10 bases. This CDR3 contains 13 residues. The V gene end was trimmed by 8 bases and the J gene end by 8 bases; junction bases not matched to a gene: 9. Germline-derived CDR1 and CDR2 are SNHLY and FYNNEI. The CDR3 protein is CASCGTSERKQYF. In DNA form, the CDR3 reads TGTGCCAGCTGTGGGACTAGCGAAAGAAAGCAGTACTTC. The full variable domain, its missing parts supplied by reference TRBV2 and TRBJ2-7, is EPEVTQTPSHQVTQMGQEVILRCVPISNHLYFYWYRQILGQKVEFLVSFYNNEISEKSEIFDDQFSVERPDGSNFTLKIRSTKLEDSAMYFCASCGTSERKQYFGPGTRLTVT.

The V call is TRBV7-6, the J call TRBJ1-4; 7 bases agree with TRBD1. This CDR3 is built from 16 residues. Germline loops: CDR1 SGHVS, CDR2 FNYEAQ. Unmatched junction bases numbered 5, after V lost 1 base and J lost 3 bases. The CDR3 region is CASSLVTGVANEKLFF. The CDR3, as DNA: TGTGCCAGCAGCTTAGTTACAGGGGTCGCTAATGAAAAACTGTTTTTT.

The J gene is TRBJ2-5, the V gene TRBV15; no clear D gene. The CDR3 is made up of 11 amino acids. The V end lost 4 bases, the J end lost 4 bases, and 4 bases lay between the germline ends. Germline V gene lookup returns CDR1 LNHNV and CDR2 YYDKDF (reference sequence). The CDR3, as DNA: TGTGCCACCAGCAAATTAGAGACCCAGTACTTC. Residues: CATSKLETQYF. Full variable domain (outside the CDR3, taken from reference TRBV15 and TRBJ2-5): DAMVIQNPRYQVTQFGKPVTLSCSQTLNHNVMYWYQQKSSQAPKLLFHYYDKDFNNEADTPDNFQSRRPNTSFCFLDIRSPGLGDTAMYLCATSKLETQYFGPGTRLLVL.

This clonotype appeared a few times. The chain carries TRBV7-8 and TRBJ1-5; possible D gene TRBD1, 6 bases. V was pared by 1 base and J by 4 bases, with 11 bases between. Germline V CDR1 and CDR2: SGHVS, FQNEAQ. The CDR3 loop spans 15 amino acids. The CDR3 DNA is TGTGCCAGCAGCTTAGTACTCGGACAGAATCAGCCCCAGCATTTT. It codes for CASSLVLGQNQPQHF. Full variable domain (rest looked up from reference TRBV7-8 and TRBJ1-5): GAGVSQSPRYKVAKRGQDVALRCDPISGHVSLFWYQQALGQGPEFLTYFQNEAQLDKSGLPSDRFFAERPEGSVSTLKIQRTQQEDSAVYLCASSLVLGQNQPQHFGDGTRLSIL.

The gene calls are TRBV4-1 and TRBJ2-1; unclear D gene. Germline CDR1 and CDR2: MGHRA and YSYEKL. With 0 bases removed from V and 8 bases from J, the gap between germline ends came to 14 bases. The CDR3 length is 15 residues. The CDR3 bases are TGCGCCAGCAGCCAAGATCCCCTAGAGGTCCATGAGCAGTTCTTC. It codes for CASSQDPLEVHEQFF.

V usage is TRBV4-1 and J usage is TRBJ1-4; D gene uncertain. Looked up from germline, CDR1 is MGHRA and CDR2 is YSYEKL. The CDR3 sequence is 15 residues long. Trimming left V 0 bases short and J 0 bases short, with 5 bases between. CDR3 loop: CASSQDSSTNEKLFF. The CDR3 bases are TGCGCCAGCAGCCAAGACAGTTCAACTAATGAAAAACTGTTTTTT.

The V and J genes are TRBV29-1 and TRBJ2-1; tentatively, D is TRBD1 or TRBD2 (5 bases each). The V and J ends lost 2 bases and 14 bases respectively, with 19 bases between them. Germline CDR1 and CDR2: SQVTM and ANQGSEA. This CDR3 contains 13 residues. This CDR3 is CSVENLGLGRKFF. In DNA, the CDR3 is TGCAGCGTTGAAAATCTCGGACTGGGGCGAAAGTTCTTC.

This clonotype has more than one count but fewer than ten. The chain recombines TRBV20-1 with TRBJ2-1, with 7 bases fitting TRBD2. This CDR3 has 14 residues. CDR1 and CDR2 (germline): DFQATT, SNEGSKA (reference sequence). Losses at the gene ends were 6 bases for V and 1 base for J; bases not matched to a gene: 6. Written as DNA, the CDR3 is TGCAGTGCCCTGCCTAGCGGTTCCTACAATGAGCAGTTCTTC. Amino acid sequence: CSALPSGSYNEQFF.

V usage is TRBV11-2 and J usage is TRBJ2-3, with D unclear. Germline lookup yields CDR1 SGHAT and CDR2 FQNNGV. The ends were cut back, 4 bases at V and 0 bases at J, with 14 bases in the middle. The CDR3 sequence is 16 residues long. CDR3 coding DNA: TGTGCCAGCAGCTATCCGAGGCTTGGCAGCACAGATACGCAGTATTTT. Translation gives CASSYPRLGSTDTQYF.

The rearrangement joins TRBV5-1 to TRBJ1-2; D possibly corresponds to TRBD1 (5 bases). Trimming shortened V by 3 bases and J by 2 bases, and 8 bases separated the two germline ends. This CDR3 has 13 amino acids. The germline V gene encodes CDR1 SGHRS and CDR2 YFSETQ. The CDR3 here is CASSSRGNYGYTF. The CDR3 bases are TGCGCCAGCAGCTCCCGGGGGAACTATGGCTACACCTTC.

The CDR3: CSALPGTGRYEQYF. The CDR3, as DNA: TGCAGCGCCCTCCCCGGGACAGGGCGGTACGAGCAGTACTTC. This rearrangement joins TRBV29-1 to TRBJ2-7, with 9 bases identical to TRBD1. CDR1 SQVTM and CDR2 ANQGSEA come from the germline V gene. Trimming took 7 bases from V and 4 from J; bases not matched to a gene: 11. CDR3 size: 14 residues.

There are many counts of this clonotype. CDR3 sequence (DNA): TGTGCCAGCAGTTACGTGGGACAGCTCTTCTACGAGCAGTACTTC. As protein: CASSYVGQLFYEQYF. This sequence joins TRBV6-5 and TRBJ2-7; the match to TRBD1 covers 7 bases. This CDR3 region has 15 residues. The J segment lost 3 bases and the V segment lost 2 bases, leaving 7 bases of the junction unmatched. Germline V gives CDR1 MNHEY, CDR2 SVGAGI.

The V and J genes are TRBV19 and TRBJ2-7, with 9 nucleotides matching TRBD1. This CDR3 is built from 15 residues. The germline CDR1 and CDR2 sequences are LNHDA and SQIVND (reference sequence). The ends lost 4 bases at V and 2 bases at J; junction bases unmatched: 6. The CDR3 DNA reads as TGTGCCAGTAGTACGGGGACAGGGAGCCCCTACGAGCAGTACTTC. Translated, it gives CASSTGTGSPYEQYF.